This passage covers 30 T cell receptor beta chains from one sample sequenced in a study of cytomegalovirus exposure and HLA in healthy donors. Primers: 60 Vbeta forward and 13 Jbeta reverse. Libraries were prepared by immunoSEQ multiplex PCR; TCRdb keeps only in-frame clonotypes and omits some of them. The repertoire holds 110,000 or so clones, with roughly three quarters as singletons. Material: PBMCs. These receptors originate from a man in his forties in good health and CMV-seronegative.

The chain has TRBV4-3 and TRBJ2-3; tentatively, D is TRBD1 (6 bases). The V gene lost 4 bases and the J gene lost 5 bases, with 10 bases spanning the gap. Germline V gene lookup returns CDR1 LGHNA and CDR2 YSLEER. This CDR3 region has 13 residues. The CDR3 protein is CASSRNRVDTQYF. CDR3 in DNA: TGCGCCAGCAGCCGAAACAGGGTAGATACGCAGTATTTT.

This CDR3 is CASRRDRGLEQYF. CDR3 in DNA: TGTGCCAGCAGGAGAGACAGGGGGCTGGAGCAGTACTTC. The gene calls are TRBV27 and TRBJ2-7; 10 bases line up with TRBD1. With 6 bases clipped from V and 7 bases from J, the junction kept 6 bases outside the gene matches. Germline V lookup: CDR1 MNHEY, CDR2 SMNVEV (reference sequence). The CDR3 contains 13 residues.

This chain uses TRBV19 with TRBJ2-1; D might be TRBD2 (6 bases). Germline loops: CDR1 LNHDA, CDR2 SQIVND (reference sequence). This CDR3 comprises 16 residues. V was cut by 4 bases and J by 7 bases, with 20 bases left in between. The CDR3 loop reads CASSTQLASRGNEQFF. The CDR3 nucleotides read TGTGCCAGTAGTACCCAGCTAGCGAGTCGCGGTAATGAGCAGTTCTTC.

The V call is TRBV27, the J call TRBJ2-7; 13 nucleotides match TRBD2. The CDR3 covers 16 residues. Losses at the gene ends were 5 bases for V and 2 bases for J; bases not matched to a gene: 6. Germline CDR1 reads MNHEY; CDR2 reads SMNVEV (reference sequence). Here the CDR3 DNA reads TGTGCCAGCAGTCCATTCGGACTAGCGGGGGCCTACGAGCAGTACTTC. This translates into CASSPFGLAGAYEQYF.

Here the CDR3 reads CASSLETGGAYGYTF. CDR3 coding DNA: TGCGCCAGCAGCTTGGAGACAGGGGGCGCGTATGGCTACACCTTC. The rearrangement uses TRBV5-1 and TRBJ1-2; 10 nucleotides align to TRBD1. Germline CDR1 and CDR2: SGHRS and YFSETQ. The CDR3 sequence is 15 residues long. The V and J ends lost 0 bases and 5 bases, in that order; junction bases with no gene match: 4. Full variable domain (remainder filled in from reference TRBV5-1 and TRBJ1-2): KAGVTQTPRYLIKTRGQQVTLSCSPISGHRSVSWYQQTPGQGLQFLFEYFSETQRNKGNFPGRFSGRQFSNSRSEMNVSTLELGDSALYLCASSLETGGAYGYTFGSGTRLTVV.

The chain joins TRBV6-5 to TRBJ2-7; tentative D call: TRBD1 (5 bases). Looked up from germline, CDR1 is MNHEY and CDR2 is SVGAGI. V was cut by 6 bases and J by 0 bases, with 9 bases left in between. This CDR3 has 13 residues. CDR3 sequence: CASRLTVSYEQYF. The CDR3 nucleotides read TGTGCCAGCAGATTGACAGTCTCCTACGAGCAGTACTTC.

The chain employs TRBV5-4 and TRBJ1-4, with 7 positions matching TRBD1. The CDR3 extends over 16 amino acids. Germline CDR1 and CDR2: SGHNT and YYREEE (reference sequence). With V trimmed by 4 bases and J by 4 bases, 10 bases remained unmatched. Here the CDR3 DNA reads TGTGCCAGCAGCCCGGTTCCCGGGACAGATAATGAAAAACTGTTTTTT. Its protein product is CASSPVPGTDNEKLFF. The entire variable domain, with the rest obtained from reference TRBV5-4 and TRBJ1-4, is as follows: ETGVTQSPTHLIKTRGQQVTLRCSSQSGHNTVSWYQQALGQGPQFIFQYYREEENGRGNFPPRFSGLQFPNYSSELNVNALELDDSALYLCASSPVPGTDNEKLFFGSGTQLSVL.

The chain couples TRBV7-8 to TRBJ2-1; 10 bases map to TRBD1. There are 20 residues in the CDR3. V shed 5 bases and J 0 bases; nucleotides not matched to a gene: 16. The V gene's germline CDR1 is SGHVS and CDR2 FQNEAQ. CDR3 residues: CASSAHRDRGFRSSYNEQFF. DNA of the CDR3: TGTGCCAGCAGCGCACACCGGGACAGGGGTTTCCGGAGCTCCTACAATGAGCAGTTCTTC. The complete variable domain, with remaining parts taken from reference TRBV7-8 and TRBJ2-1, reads GAGVSQSPRYKVAKRGQDVALRCDPISGHVSLFWYQQALGQGPEFLTYFQNEAQLDKSGLPSDRFFAERPEGSVSTLKIQRTQQEDSAVYLCASSAHRDRGFRSSYNEQFFGPGTRLTVL.

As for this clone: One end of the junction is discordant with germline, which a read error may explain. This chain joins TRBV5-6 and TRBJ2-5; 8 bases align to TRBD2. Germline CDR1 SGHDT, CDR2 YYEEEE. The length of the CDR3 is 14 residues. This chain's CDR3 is CASGLGLGVKTQYF. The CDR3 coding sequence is TGTGCCAGCGGCTTGGGACTAGGCGTAAAGACCCAGTACTTC.

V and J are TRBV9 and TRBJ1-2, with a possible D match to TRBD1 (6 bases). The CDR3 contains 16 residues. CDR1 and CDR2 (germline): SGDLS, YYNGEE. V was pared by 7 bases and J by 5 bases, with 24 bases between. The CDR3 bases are TGTGCCAGCCGCCCACGGGCGGGGGCGCTTCGGTATGGCTACACCTTC. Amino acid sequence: CASRPRAGALRYGYTF.

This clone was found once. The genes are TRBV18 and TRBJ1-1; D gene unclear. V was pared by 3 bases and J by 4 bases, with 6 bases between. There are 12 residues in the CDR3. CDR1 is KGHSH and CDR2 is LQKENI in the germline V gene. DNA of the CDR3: TGTGCCAGCTCACCTCGTTCCACTGAAGCTTTCTTT. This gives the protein CASSPRSTEAFF. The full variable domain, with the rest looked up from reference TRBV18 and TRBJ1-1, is NAGVMQNPRHLVRRRGQEARLRCSPMKGHSHVYWYRQLPEEGLKFMVYLQKENIIDESGMPKERFSAEFPKEGPSILRIQQVVRGDSAAYFCASSPRSTEAFFGQGTRLTVV.

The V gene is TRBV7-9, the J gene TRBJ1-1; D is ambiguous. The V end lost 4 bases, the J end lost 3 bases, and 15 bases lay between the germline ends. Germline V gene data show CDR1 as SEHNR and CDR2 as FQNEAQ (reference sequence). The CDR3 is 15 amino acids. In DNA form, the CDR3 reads TGTGCCAGCAGCTCCCAGACCGCAGGCTACACTGAAGCTTTCTTT. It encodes CASSSQTAGYTEAFF.

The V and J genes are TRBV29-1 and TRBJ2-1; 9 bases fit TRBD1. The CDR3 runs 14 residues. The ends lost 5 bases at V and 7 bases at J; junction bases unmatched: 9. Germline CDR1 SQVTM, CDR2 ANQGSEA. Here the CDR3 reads CSVPPRTGVNEQFF. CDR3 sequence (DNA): TGCAGCGTTCCCCCTCGGACAGGGGTGAATGAGCAGTTCTTC.

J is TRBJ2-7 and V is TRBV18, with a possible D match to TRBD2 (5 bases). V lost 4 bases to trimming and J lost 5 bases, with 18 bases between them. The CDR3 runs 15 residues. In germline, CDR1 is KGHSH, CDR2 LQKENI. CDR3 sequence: CASSHLGTVGNEQYF. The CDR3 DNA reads TGTGCCAGCTCACACCTCGGAACCGTCGGGAACGAGCAGTACTTC.

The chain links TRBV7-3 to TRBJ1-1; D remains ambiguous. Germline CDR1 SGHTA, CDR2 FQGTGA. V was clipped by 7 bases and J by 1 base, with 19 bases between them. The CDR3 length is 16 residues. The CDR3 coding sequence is TGTGCCAGCATTAGATGGTCTCGGGAGAGGAACACTGAAGCTTTCTTT. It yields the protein CASIRWSRERNTEAFF. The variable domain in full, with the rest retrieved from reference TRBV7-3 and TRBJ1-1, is GAGVSQTPSNKVTEKGKYVELRCDPISGHTALYWYRQSLGQGPEFLIYFQGTGAADDSGLPNDRFFAVRPEGSVSTLKIQRTERGDSAVYLCASIRWSRERNTEAFFGQGTRLTVV.

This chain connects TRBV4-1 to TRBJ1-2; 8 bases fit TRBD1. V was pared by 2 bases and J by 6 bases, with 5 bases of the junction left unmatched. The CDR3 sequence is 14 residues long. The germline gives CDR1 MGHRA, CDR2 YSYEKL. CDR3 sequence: CASSQPGGRHGYTF. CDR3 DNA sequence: TGCGCCAGCAGCCAACCAGGGGGCAGGCATGGCTACACCTTC.

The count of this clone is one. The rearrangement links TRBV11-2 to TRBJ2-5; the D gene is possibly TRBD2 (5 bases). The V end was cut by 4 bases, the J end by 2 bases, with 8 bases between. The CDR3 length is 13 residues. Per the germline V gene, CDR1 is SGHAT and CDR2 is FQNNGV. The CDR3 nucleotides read TGTGCCAGCAGCTCCGGGGTTCAAGAGACCCAGTACTTC. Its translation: CASSSGVQETQYF.

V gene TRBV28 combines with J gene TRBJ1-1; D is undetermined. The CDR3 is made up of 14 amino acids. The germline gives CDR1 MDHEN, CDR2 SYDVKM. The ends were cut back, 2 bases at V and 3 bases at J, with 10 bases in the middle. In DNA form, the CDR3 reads TGTGCCAGCAGTTTAGCTCCGCCGGACACTGAAGCTTTCTTT. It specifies CASSLAPPDTEAFF. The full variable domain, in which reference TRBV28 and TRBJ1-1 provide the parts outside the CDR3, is DVKVTQSSRYLVKRTGEKVFLECVQDMDHENMFWYRQDPGLGLRLIYFSYDVKMKEKGDIPEGYSVSREKKERFSLILESASTNQTSMYLCASSLAPPDTEAFFGQGTRLTVV.

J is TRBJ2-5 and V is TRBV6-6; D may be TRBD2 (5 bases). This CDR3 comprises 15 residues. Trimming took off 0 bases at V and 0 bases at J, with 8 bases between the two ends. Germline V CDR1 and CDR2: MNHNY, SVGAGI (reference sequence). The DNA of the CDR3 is TGTGCCAGCAGTTACTCCGGGGAATACCAAGAGACCCAGTACTTC. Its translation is CASSYSGEYQETQYF.

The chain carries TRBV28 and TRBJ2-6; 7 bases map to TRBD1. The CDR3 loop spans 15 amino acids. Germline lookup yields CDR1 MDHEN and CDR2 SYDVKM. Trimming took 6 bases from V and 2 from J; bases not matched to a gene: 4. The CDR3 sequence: CASRQGSTGANVLTF. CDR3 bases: TGTGCCAGCAGACAGGGGAGTACTGGGGCCAACGTCCTGACTTTC.

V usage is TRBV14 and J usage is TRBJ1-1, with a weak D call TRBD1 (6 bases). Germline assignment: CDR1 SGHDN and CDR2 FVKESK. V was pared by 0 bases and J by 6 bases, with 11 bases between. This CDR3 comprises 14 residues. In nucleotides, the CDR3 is TGTGCCAGCAGCCAAGAAGTCAGGGGATCTGAAGCTTTCTTT. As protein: CASSQEVRGSEAFF.

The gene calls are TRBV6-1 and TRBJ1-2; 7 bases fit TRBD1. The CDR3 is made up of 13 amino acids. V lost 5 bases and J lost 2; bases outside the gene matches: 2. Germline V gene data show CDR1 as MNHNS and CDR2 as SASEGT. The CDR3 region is CASSTQGNYGYTF. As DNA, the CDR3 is TGTGCCAGCAGTACACAGGGGAACTATGGCTACACCTTC.

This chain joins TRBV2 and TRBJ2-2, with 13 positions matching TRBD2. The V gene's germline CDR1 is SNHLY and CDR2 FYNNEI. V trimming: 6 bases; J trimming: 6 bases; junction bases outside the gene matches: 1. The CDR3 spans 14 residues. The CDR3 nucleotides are TGTGCCAGCAGAGGACTAGCGGGAGCCGGGGAGCTGTTTTTT. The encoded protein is CASRGLAGAGELFF.

The DNA of the CDR3 is TGCAGCGTTGAAGGCAGGGGCTATGGCTACACCTTC. As protein: CSVEGRGYGYTF. This rearrangement joins TRBV29-1 to TRBJ1-2; D is perhaps TRBD1 (6 bases). V lost 1 base, J lost 4 bases, and 7 bases lay in between. The CDR3 covers 12 residues. Germline loops: CDR1 SQVTM, CDR2 ANQGSEA.

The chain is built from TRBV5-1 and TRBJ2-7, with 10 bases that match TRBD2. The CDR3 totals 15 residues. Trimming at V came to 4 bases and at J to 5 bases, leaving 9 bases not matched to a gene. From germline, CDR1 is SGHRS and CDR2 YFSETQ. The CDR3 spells CASSTRPAGGDEQYF. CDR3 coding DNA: TGCGCCAGCAGCACCCGGCCAGCGGGAGGGGACGAGCAGTACTTC.

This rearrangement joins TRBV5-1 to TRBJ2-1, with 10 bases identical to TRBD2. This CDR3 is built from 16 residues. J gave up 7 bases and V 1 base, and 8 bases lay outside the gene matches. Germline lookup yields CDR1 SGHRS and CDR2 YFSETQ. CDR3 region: CASSLLPSGSVNEQFF. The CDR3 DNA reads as TGCGCCAGCAGCTTGTTGCCTAGCGGGAGTGTAAATGAGCAGTTCTTC.

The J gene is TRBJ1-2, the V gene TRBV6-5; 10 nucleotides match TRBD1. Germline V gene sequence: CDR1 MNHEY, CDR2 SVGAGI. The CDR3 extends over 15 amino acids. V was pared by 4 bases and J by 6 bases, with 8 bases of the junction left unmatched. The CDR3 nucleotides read TGTGCCAGCAGTTTCGGCGGACAGGGGGGAGATGGCTACACCTTC. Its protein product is CASSFGGQGGDGYTF.

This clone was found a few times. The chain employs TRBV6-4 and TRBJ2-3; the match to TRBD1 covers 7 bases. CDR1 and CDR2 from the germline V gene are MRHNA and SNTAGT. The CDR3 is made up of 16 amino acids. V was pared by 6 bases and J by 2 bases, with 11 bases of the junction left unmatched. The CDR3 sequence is CASSTRGGTPTDTQYF. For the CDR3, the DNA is TGTGCCAGCAGCACCCGAGGGGGCACCCCCACAGATACGCAGTATTTT.

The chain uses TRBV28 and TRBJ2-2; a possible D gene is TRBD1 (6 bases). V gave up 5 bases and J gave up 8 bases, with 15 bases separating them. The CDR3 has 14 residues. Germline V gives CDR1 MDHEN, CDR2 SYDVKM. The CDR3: CASSIEQGSGELFF. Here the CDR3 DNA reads TGTGCCAGCAGTATAGAGCAGGGGTCTGGGGAGCTGTTTTTT.

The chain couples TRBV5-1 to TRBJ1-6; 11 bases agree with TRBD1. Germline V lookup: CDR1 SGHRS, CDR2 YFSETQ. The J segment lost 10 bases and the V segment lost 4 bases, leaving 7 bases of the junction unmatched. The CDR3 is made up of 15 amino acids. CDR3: CASSKGQGAKSPLHF. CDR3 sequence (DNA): TGCGCCAGCAGCAAAGGACAGGGGGCGAAATCACCCCTCCACTTT.